This T cell receptor beta chain was captured by sequencing in a study of technical replicates of blood from a few donors. V was trimmed by 2 bases and J by 5 bases, leaving 22 bases between them. The germline CDR1 and CDR2 sequences are SGHDT and YYEEEE. This CDR3 has 17 residues. Assay used: immunoSEQ multiplex PCR; TCRdb lists only in-frame clones, some missing. This sample yields tens of thousands of clones, of which 92% are seen a single time; 0.42% belongs to the top ten. The rearrangement links TRBV5-6 to TRBJ1-1; maybe TRBD1 (5 bases). Sequencing was performed on T cells isolated from PBMCs. The TCR originated in a human donor in good health. CDR3 amino acids: CASSLITKGLRGTEAFF. The CDR3 DNA is TGTGCCAGCAGCTTAATTACAAAGGGGTTGAGAGGAACTGAAGCTTTCTTT.